This record looks at one T cell receptor beta chain sequence and its context. In this sample, this clonotype turned up many times. Its binding antigen is unknown. Per-base qualities were not stored, and no clone one base away is much larger. The library was obtained by 5' RACE. Data came from an Illumina HiSeq 2000. A universal primer binding site was introduced by template switching, and a unique molecular identifier was present in the final cDNA, enabling accurate counting of TCR cDNA molecules. Specific primers in the conserved constant-segment region were used to synthesize first-strand cDNA for the TCR alpha and beta chains. To control for contamination, each cDNA library was double barcoded with a SMART-Mk sample barcode plus Illumina barcodes. Two successive PCR steps introduced TruSeq adapter sequences along with Illumina sample barcodes. The TCR alpha and beta cDNA libraries were sequenced on the Illumina HiSeq platform using custom primers. The study's processing was this. Unique molecular identifiers were extracted from raw reads with MiGEC, and CDR3 positions were determined with MiXCR. For each individual, recombination models were inferred using an EM algorithm with the repgenHMM and IGoR tools. Shared clonotype analysis was performed with the tcR package in R, normalizing sharing by the product of cloneset sizes. To study raw recombination free of thymic and clonal selection effects, out-of-frame nonproductive sequences were analyzed. The public reads were reanalyzed by TCRdb: fastp trimming at Q25, MiXCR alignment, in-frame beta chains only. Merged by CDR3 protein, the rows form single entries marked with the most common genes and DNA. Here the V and J calls rest on TCRdb's processing, not on the authors' analysis. This sample is represented by 450,000 to 600,000 distinct CDR3 sequences; approximately 20% of them were singletons. The ten largest make up about 0.48% of the sample.

V is shortened by 0 bases, J by 1 base, and the region joining them spans 16 bases. The CDR3, from cysteine to phenylalanine, totals 17 residues. Left in the record is the CDR3 DNA by itself, 51 bases read in frame from the first base. CDR1 is given as DFQATT and CDR2 as SNEGSKA, both from the germline V gene (reference sequence). All donors were healthy Caucasians. The twin cohort consisted of three pairs of female monozygotic twins, all aged 18 to 29 years. CD4+ and CD8+ T cell populations were isolated with positive isolation kits from Invitrogen. The data derive from a study of identical twins (dated by TCRdb to 2015 to 2016). For the study in its entirety: The study deep-sequenced TCR alpha and beta repertoires from monozygotic twins, unrelated adults of various ages and cord blood to test whether fetal clonotypes persist. Replicate twin experiments were performed at different times using different library preparation protocols to rule out contamination. The paper as a whole reports these results and caveats: Because the same donors could not be followed over many years, conclusions were based on cross-sectional statistical analysis. Abundant cord blood beta clonotypes carried fewer insertions; young adult naive repertoires showed a weaker similar trend, while memory repertoires showed none. Zero-insertion analyses could be partly confounded by invariant T cells such as MAIT and iNKT, although diverse VJ usage argued against such confounding for most clonotypes. A weaker excess of twin sharing was found in beta out-of-frame sequences because the signal-to-noise ratio was lowered by fewer shared sequences. Out-of-frame TCR alpha sequences shared between twins showed an excess of low generation-probability sequences compared with coincidental sharing between unrelated individuals. In monozygotic twins, recombination models systematically underestimated out-of-frame TCR alpha sharing, but the models matched the sharing seen between unrelated individuals.

Separately, the same data were catalogued under a study of yellow fever vaccine responses in identical twins. Per the second study: According to the authors, the vaccine-induced T cell response in identical twins seemed to be partly convergent and partly specific to each individual. The study precisely tracked vaccine-responding T cell clones in identical twins.

The material sequenced was CD4+ T cells sorted from blood. This sequence originates from a woman younger than 35 in good health. The chain is encoded by TRBV20-1 joined to TRBJ2-1; the D gene is perhaps TRBD1 or TRBD2, as each covers 6 bases. The CDR3: CSARDDGGPGSYNEQFF. Here is the DNA: TGCAGTGCTAGAGATGACGGGGGCCCCGGGTCCTACAATGAGCAGTTCTTC.